The sequence of this T cell receptor (beta chain) was determined in a study of blood T cell repertoires in COVID-19. At the level of the study: Whether acute or convalescent, the COVID-19 samples came from the United States, Italy and Spain. From T cells, B-cell-depleted T cells, or PBMCs came the material, which was cDNA or gDNA.

As processed by the authors: Quantification of nucleated cells was approximated via reference gene primer amplification. Using immunoSEQ multiplex PCR, the repertoire was profiled, and TCRdb retains in-frame clones only, with some absent. The DNA was the basis for D and trimming; V, J and clone size are from that table. Here the sample spans fewer than 200,000 clones, roughly four fifths being singletons. V lost 5 bases to trimming and J lost 1 base; unmatched junction nucleotides: 3. The CDR3 is 14 amino acids. Per the germline V gene, CDR1 is SGHVS and CDR2 is FNYEAQ. The receptor's source is a human donor in a cohort sampled during active COVID-19. V usage is TRBV7-6 and J usage is TRBJ1-1, with 8 bases that match TRBD1. Sequencing was carried out using peripheral blood. CDR3 loop: CASSTGTGNTEAFF. The DNA of the CDR3 is TGTGCCAGCAGCACCGGGACAGGGAACACTGAAGCTTTCTTT.